This section outlines one TCR beta chain sequence together with its context. This entry comes from a study of spatial heterogeneity in lung cancer. Study at large: When available, follow-up PBMC samples taken a median of roughly 2 years after resection were sequenced.

On each TCR cDNA molecule, a unique molecular identifier was present. One entry per CDR3 protein results from TCRdb running MiXCR on the 5' RACE reads. The data contain fewer than 60,000 distinct CDR3 sequences, around 7.7% of them singletons. Time point given: blood at routine non-recurrence follow-up after resection. Sequencing was performed on whole RNA extracted from tumor and nontumor lung tissue, or from frozen PBMC, and the material was left unsorted. The clonotype originates from a female donor with early-stage non-small cell lung cancer. This specimen consisted of PBMCs, obtained at follow-up.

In nucleotides, the CDR3 is TGTGCCAGCAGTGGACGGGGCGGCACAGATACGCAGTATTTT. Amino acids: CASSGRGGTDTQYF. The chain uses TRBV2 and TRBJ2-3; D may correspond to TRBD1 or TRBD2 (5 bases each). From germline, CDR1 is SNHLY and CDR2 FYNNEI. The CDR3 spans 14 residues. Trimming shortened V by 4 bases and J by 1 base, and 9 bases separated the two germline ends.